Listed here are 21 T cell receptor beta chains from one sample, sequenced in a study of T cells in Graves' hyperthyroidism and ophthalmopathy. Amplified regions were TCR beta CDR3 sequences from RNA transcripts. The TCR CDR3 first-round RT-PCR relied on the HTBI primer set. TCRdb reprocessed the multiplex PCR reads with MiXCR, giving one entry per CDR3 protein. Counted here are 650,000 to 800,000 distinct CDR3 sequences, just under 45% occurring once; the ten biggest clones make up under 8%. What was sequenced was peripheral blood or thyroid tissue (not recorded which). These receptors were obtained from an adult man with Graves' disease, either hyperthyroidism or ophthalmopathy (not recorded which).

The CDR3 protein is CSASSPSGNLNEQYF. The CDR3 DNA reads as TGCAGTGCTAGTTCCCCATCCGGGAATCTAAACGAGCAGTACTTC. The chain uses TRBV20-1 and TRBJ2-7, with TRBD2 as a possible D gene (5 bases). Germline V lookup: CDR1 DFQATT, CDR2 SNEGSKA (reference sequence). The CDR3 consists of 15 residues. Trimming shortened V by 3 bases and J by 5 bases, and 20 bases separated the two germline ends.

The CDR3 loop reads CATSRVDTGELFF. Written as DNA, the CDR3 is TGTGCCACTTCCCGGGTCGACACCGGGGAGCTGTTTTTT. The chain couples TRBV7-3 to TRBJ2-2; D gene uncertain. V was pared by 10 bases and J by 3 bases, with 12 bases between. This CDR3 is 13 amino acids long. Germline CDR1 SGHTA, CDR2 FQGTGA.

The genes are TRBV12-3 or TRBV12-4 and TRBJ2-7; D uncertain. The V and J ends lost 5 bases and 6 bases respectively, with 14 bases between them. The CDR3 sequence is 13 residues long. The CDR3 spells CASSPTGSAEQYF. The CDR3 DNA sequence: TGTGCCAGCAGTCCGACCGGAAGCGCCGAGCAGTACTTC.

About this clonotype itself: A read error may explain this, as a much larger clone is one base away. The chain recombines TRBV7-9 with TRBJ1-5; TRBD1 might be the D (5 bases). Germline assignment: CDR1 SEHNR and CDR2 FQNEAQ (reference sequence). This CDR3 is 13 amino acids long. V shed 6 bases and J shed 9 bases, with 15 bases lying between them. CDR3 loop: CASSWGGDRPQHF. The DNA of the CDR3 is TGTGCCAGCAGTTGGGGAGGGGATCGGCCCCAGCATTTT.

Comment on this clonotype: An end of the junction differs from the germline gene, which may be a read error. This sequence joins TRBV20-1 and TRBJ2-2, with D possibly TRBD2 on 6 matching bases. CDR1 and CDR2 (germline): DFQATT, SNEGSKA (reference sequence). CDR3 length: 9 amino acids. The CDR3 DNA reads as TGCAGTGCACAGCCGGGACGGGGGTTT. Protein: CSAQPGRGF.

The V call is TRBV12-3 or TRBV12-4, the J call TRBJ1-6; unclear D gene. The ends were cut back, 3 bases at V and 10 bases at J, with 13 bases in the middle. CDR3 length: 14 amino acids. CDR3 nucleotide sequence: TGTGCCAGCAGTTTGTCTGGGGAAGGATCACCCCTCCACTTT. Residues: CASSLSGEGSPLHF.

The chain is built from TRBV7-4 and TRBJ1-6; TRBD1 matches at 8 bases. The CDR3 loop spans 15 amino acids. Trimming cost V 5 bases and J 7 bases; bases outside gene matches: 7. Looked up from germline, CDR1 is SGHVT and CDR2 is SQSDAQ. The CDR3: CASSPGQGKNSPLHF. The DNA of the CDR3 is TGTGCCAGCAGCCCCGGACAGGGAAAAAATTCACCCCTCCACTTT.

About this clonotype: With a much larger clone just one base away, this may be a read error. The rearrangement uses TRBV7-3 and TRBJ1-1, with a tentative D call TRBD1 (5 bases). V lost 1 base to trimming and J lost 1 base, with 13 bases between them. The germline CDR1 and CDR2 sequences are SGHTA and FQGTGA. The CDR3 loop spans 16 amino acids. The CDR3 nucleotides read TGTGCCAGCAGCTTAAGCGGGGGACGTTCGAACACTGAAGCTTTCTTT. Amino acids: CASSLSGGRSNTEAFF.

This clonotype was detected only a few times. The rearrangement uses TRBV28 and TRBJ1-2; 9 nucleotides line up with TRBD1. The V and J ends lost 2 bases and 4 bases, in that order; junction bases with no gene match: 5. The CDR3 loop spans 15 amino acids. From germline, CDR1 is MDHEN and CDR2 SYDVKM. The CDR3 region is CASSLGGTGTYGYTF. DNA of the CDR3: TGTGCCAGCAGTTTAGGCGGGACAGGGACCTATGGCTACACCTTC.

The rearrangement links TRBV24-1 to TRBJ2-1; no reliable D call. The CDR3 consists of 11 residues. V gave up 7 bases and J gave up 10 bases, with 10 bases separating them. CDR1 and CDR2 from the germline V gene are KGHDR and SFDVKD. In DNA form, the CDR3 reads TGTGCCACCAGGCAAGATGTCGAGCAGTTCTTC. Residues: CATRQDVEQFF.

The gene calls are TRBV14 and TRBJ1-2, with D hard to call. Germline V lookup: CDR1 SGHDN, CDR2 FVKESK. The CDR3 is made up of 15 amino acids. V dropped 0 bases and J dropped 2 bases, with 10 bases sitting between them. CDR3 residues: CASSQDLGQNYGYTF. The DNA of the CDR3 is TGTGCCAGCAGCCAAGATCTCGGCCAGAACTATGGCTACACCTTC.

V gene TRBV19 combines with J gene TRBJ2-7; no clear D gene. Germline values: CDR1 LNHDA, CDR2 SQIVND (reference sequence). V lost 8 bases and J lost 2, with 7 bases in between. The CDR3 spans 11 residues. CDR3 DNA: TGTGCCAGTGGCATTGCCTACGAGCAGTACTTC. Translated, it gives CASGIAYEQYF. Complete variable domain (other parts from reference TRBV19 and TRBJ2-7): DGGITQSPKYLFRKEGQNVTLSCEQNLNHDAMYWYRQDPGQGLRLIYYSQIVNDFQKGDIAEGYSVSREKKESFPLTVTSAQKNPTAFYLCASGIAYEQYFGPGTRLTVT.

A note on this clonotype: No conserved phenylalanine or tryptophan ends this CDR3, so it is likely a read error. The DNA is omitted, as the CDR3 cannot be located on it reliably, and the CDR3 follows TCRdb's listing. CDR3 in amino acids: CASSGGHS. This chain connects TRBV9 to TRBJ1-6. The CDR3 contains 8 residues when both ends are counted. Germline V CDR1 and CDR2: SGDLS, YYNGEE.

A word on this clonotype: This CDR3 fails to terminate in the conserved phenylalanine or tryptophan, so it likely reflects a read error. The J gene is TRBJ1-1, the V gene TRBV20-1; TRBD1 is a possible D gene (6 bases). CDR1 DFQATT and CDR2 SNEGSKA come from the germline V gene (reference sequence). This CDR3 has 12 amino acids. The CDR3 spells CRAKGGTTEAFL. CDR3 sequence (DNA): TGCAGGGCGAAAGGGGGTACCACTGAAGCTTTCCTT.

The V and J genes are TRBV29-1 and TRBJ2-1; 9 nucleotides align to TRBD2. From germline, CDR1 is SQVTM and CDR2 ANQGSEA. V shed 4 bases, J shed 4 bases, and the junction held 5 bases outside the gene matches. The CDR3 is made up of 14 amino acids. Written as DNA, the CDR3 is TGCAGCGTTGTAATACTAGCGGGTTACAATGAGCAGTTCTTC. The encoded protein is CSVVILAGYNEQFF.

Many counts were recorded for this clonotype. The chain joins TRBV5-1 to TRBJ1-1; D gene ambiguous. The CDR3 length is 13 residues. Trimming removed 4 bases from V and 1 base from J, with 8 bases in between. Germline lookup yields CDR1 SGHRS and CDR2 YFSETQ. The DNA for the CDR3 is TGCGCCAGCAGCGGGGTGGGGAACACTGAAGCTTTCTTT. Translation gives CASSGVGNTEAFF.

This sequence joins TRBV19 and TRBJ1-2; TRBD1 might be the D (6 bases). Per germline, CDR1 LNHDA and CDR2 SQIVND (reference sequence). The CDR3 has 12 amino acids. CDR3 protein: CASGAQGRGYTF. The CDR3 DNA follows: TGTGCTAGTGGCGCACAGGGACGCGGCTACACCTTC.

This clonotype was seen only a few times. CDR3 sequence (DNA): TGCAGTGCTAGAGGGGAGGGGAACAATCAGCCCCAGCATTTT. It translates to CSARGEGNNQPQHF. J is TRBJ1-5 and V is TRBV20-1, with a possible D match to TRBD1 (5 bases). Trimming took off 1 base at V and 3 bases at J, with 10 bases between the two ends. The CDR3 length is 14 residues. Germline values: CDR1 DFQATT, CDR2 SNEGSKA (reference sequence).

The chain joins TRBV10-3 to TRBJ1-6, with 10 bases aligning to TRBD1. This CDR3 is 14 amino acids long. Germline trimming cut 6 bases from V and 10 bases from J; bases unmatched to any gene: 6. The germline CDR1 and CDR2 sequences are ENHRY and SYGVKD. CDR3 amino acids: CAISPDRGVSPLHF. The CDR3 DNA is TGTGCCATCAGCCCGGACAGGGGGGTGTCACCCCTCCACTTT.

This clonotype has only a few counts. This chain connects TRBV29-1 to TRBJ2-2, with TRBD2 identical over 8 bases. The CDR3 covers 15 residues. Losses at the gene ends were 2 bases for V and 4 bases for J; bases not matched to a gene: 6. Germline CDR1 and CDR2: SQVTM and ANQGSEA. CDR3 nucleotides: TGCAGCGTTGAATCTCTAGCGGGCACCACCGGGGAGCTGTTTTTT. Translating it yields CSVESLAGTTGELFF.

Worth noting for this clonotype: The CDR3 ends on some other residue instead of the conserved phenylalanine or tryptophan, so this is likely a read error. This chain uses TRBV7-2 with TRBJ1-2; D is undetermined. The CDR3 extends over 12 amino acids. The germline CDR1 and CDR2 sequences are SGHTA and FQGNSA. CDR3 DNA: TGCGCCAGCAGCACCGACAACTATGGCTACACCCTC. Translated, it gives CASSTDNYGYTL.